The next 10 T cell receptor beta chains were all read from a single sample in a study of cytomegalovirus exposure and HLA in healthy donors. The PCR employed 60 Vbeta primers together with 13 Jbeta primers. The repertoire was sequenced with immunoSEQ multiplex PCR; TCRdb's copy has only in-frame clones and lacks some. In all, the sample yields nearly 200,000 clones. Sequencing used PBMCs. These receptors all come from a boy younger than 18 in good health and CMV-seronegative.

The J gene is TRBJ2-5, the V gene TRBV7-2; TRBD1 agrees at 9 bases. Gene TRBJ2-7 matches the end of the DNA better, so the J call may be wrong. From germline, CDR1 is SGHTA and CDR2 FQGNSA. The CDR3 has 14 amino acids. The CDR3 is CASSLYDRGSEQYF. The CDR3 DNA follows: TGTGCCAGCAGCTTATACGACAGGGGGAGCGAGCAGTACTTC.

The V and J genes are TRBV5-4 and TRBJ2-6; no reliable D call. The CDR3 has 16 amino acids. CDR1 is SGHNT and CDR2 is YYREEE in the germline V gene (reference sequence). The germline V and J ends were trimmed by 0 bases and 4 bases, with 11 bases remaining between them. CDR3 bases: TGTGCCAGCAGCTTGGTTCGTGCGTCCGGGGCCAACGTCCTGACTTTC. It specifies CASSLVRASGANVLTF.

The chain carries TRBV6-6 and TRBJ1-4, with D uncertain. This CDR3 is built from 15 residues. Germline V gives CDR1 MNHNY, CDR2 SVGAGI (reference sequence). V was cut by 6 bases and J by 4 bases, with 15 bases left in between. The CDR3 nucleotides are TGTGCCAGCAGACCCTCTCGACGGGTTAATGAAAAACTGTTTTTT. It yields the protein CASRPSRRVNEKLFF.

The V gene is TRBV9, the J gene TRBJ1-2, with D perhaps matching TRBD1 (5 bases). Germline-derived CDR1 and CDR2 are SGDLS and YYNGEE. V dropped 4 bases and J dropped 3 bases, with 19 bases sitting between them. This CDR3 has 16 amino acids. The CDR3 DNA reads TGTGCCAGCAGCCCGACCGGCATAGGGGCTGACTATGGCTACACCTTC. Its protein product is CASSPTGIGADYGYTF.

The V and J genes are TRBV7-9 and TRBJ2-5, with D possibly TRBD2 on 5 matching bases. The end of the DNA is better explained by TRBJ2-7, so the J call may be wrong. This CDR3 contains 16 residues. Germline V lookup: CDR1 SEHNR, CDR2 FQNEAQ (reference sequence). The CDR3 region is CASSSNRERSSYEQYF. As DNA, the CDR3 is TGTGCCAGCAGCTCCAATCGTGAGCGGAGCTCCTACGAGCAGTACTTC.

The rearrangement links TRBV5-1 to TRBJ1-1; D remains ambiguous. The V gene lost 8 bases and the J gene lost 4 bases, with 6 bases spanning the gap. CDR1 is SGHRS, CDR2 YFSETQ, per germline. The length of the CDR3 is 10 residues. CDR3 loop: CASRGTEAFF. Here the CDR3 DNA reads TGCGCCAGTCGGGGCACTGAAGCTTTCTTT.

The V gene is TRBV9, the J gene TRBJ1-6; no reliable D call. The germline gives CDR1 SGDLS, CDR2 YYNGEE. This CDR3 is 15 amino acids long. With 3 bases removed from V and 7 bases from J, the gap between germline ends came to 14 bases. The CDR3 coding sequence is TGTGCCAGCAGCGCCCGGGGAAGCCCGAATTCACCCCTCCACTTT. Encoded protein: CASSARGSPNSPLHF.

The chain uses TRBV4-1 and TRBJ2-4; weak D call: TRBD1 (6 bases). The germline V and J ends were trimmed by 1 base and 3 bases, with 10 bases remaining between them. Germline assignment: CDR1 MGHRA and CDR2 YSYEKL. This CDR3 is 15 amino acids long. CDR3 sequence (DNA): TGCGCCAGCAGCCAAGCGGGACAACACAAAAACATTCAGTACTTC. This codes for CASSQAGQHKNIQYF.

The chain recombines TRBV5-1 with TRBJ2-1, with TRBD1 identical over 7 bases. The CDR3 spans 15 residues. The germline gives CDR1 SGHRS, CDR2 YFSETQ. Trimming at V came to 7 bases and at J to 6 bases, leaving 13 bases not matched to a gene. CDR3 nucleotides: TGCGCCAGCGGGACCCCCGGGACAGATCTCAATGAGCAGTTCTTC. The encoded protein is CASGTPGTDLNEQFF.

CDR3: CASSVGPDNNEQFF. CDR3 coding DNA: TGTGCCAGCAGCGTAGGGCCCGATAACAATGAGCAGTTCTTC. The V and J genes are TRBV9 and TRBJ2-1; D not certain. The CDR3 spans 14 residues. Germline V CDR1 and CDR2: SGDLS, YYNGEE. Trimming took off 0 bases at V and 5 bases at J, with 9 bases between the two ends. Together with reference TRBV9 and TRBJ2-1, the CDR3 gives the full variable domain: DSGVTQTPKHLITATGQRVTLRCSPRSGDLSVYWYQQSLDQGLQFLIQYYNGEERAKGNILERFSAQQFPDLHSELNLSSLELGDSALYFCASSVGPDNNEQFFGPGTRLTVL.